This TCR beta chain derives from a study of blood T cell repertoires in COVID-19. On the study more broadly: Some COVID-19 samples were acute and others convalescent; all came from the United States, Italy and Spain. T cells, B-cell-depleted T cells, or PBMCs supplied cDNA or gDNA.

Methods used by the authors: Scientists estimated how many nucleated cells there were by amplifying reference gene primers. Here immunoSEQ multiplex PCR was the method, and the copy in TCRdb shows in-frame clones only, minus some. The V and J calls and clone size come from that table; D and trimming were worked out from the DNA. Among about 80,000 clones, 80% to 90% were seen once, and the ten largest hold around 16%. The V end was cut by 7 bases, the J end by 0 bases, with 13 bases between. The length of the CDR3 is 16 residues. The germline V gene has CDR1 LNHDA and CDR2 SQIVND (reference sequence).

This TCR came from a woman aged 80 or older with acute or convalescent COVID-19. The V and J genes are TRBV19 and TRBJ2-6; the D gene is possibly TRBD2 (5 bases). The sequenced material came from peripheral blood. The CDR3 sequence is CASTPRAFSGANVLTF. CDR3 nucleotide sequence: TGTGCCAGTACCCCGAGGGCCTTCTCTGGGGCCAACGTCCTGACTTTC.